This T cell receptor (beta chain) was profiled in a study of blood T cells in healthy people across ages. Findings and caveats of the study: Both naive CD4+ cell counts and diversity were greater in long-lived donors than in aged donors.

Through a sample-barcoded 5' primer and a J-beta primer mix, a second PCR was run for roughly 6 to 12 cycles. Each TCR beta cDNA got a 12-nucleotide random molecular identifier. TCRdb ran MiXCR on the 5' RACE reads and lists one entry per CDR3 protein. The sample consists of roughly 1.9 million distinct CDR3 sequences, about two fifths of them appearing once. CDR1 and CDR2 from the germline V gene are LGHDT and YNNKEL (reference sequence). The CDR3 has 15 amino acids. The V and J ends lost 2 bases and 4 bases respectively, with 14 bases between them. Regarding this clonotype: Its antigen remains unidentified.

The rearrangement joins TRBV3-1 to TRBJ2-5; D not certain. The TCR comes from a human donor in good health. Sequenced input: blood. In nucleotides, the CDR3 is TGTGCCAGCAGCCAAAGTACCCGGAGCCTAGAGACCCAGTACTTC. This codes for CASSQSTRSLETQYF.